This entry is about one T cell receptor beta chain. In this sample, this clone turned up once. It lacks a known antigen. Base quality data are lacking; no much larger clone is found one base away. The same CDR3 can be traced to other DNA sequences in this sample. This entry is derived from a study of shared clonotypes between healthy human individuals (dated by TCRdb to about 2020). Some background on the complete study: The cohort included a few men and a couple of women between 18 and 49 years of age. Per donor, three plates each were used for CD4 naive and CD4 memory, two for CD8 naive, and one for CD8 memory. To estimate repertoire size and how much clonotypes are shared between individuals, the study performed deep sequencing of blood TCR repertoires from roughly five healthy adults. To increase sequencing depth and limit assay-specific biases, TCR repertoire library preparation and sequencing were carried out by different laboratories using diverse techniques. Leukapheresis yielded between about 0.94 and 9 billion PBMCs per donor. General findings and caveats noted by the study authors: The small number of donors limited the genetic and exposure-history diversity represented. Pairwise subsampling led to the expectation that sequencing depth would affect the degree of clonotype sharing among donors. Even with the large sequencing depth, rarefaction of the sorted-subset datasets indicated that sequencing was incomplete. Around 5.4% of naive CD4, 3.5% of naive CD8, approximately 2% of memory CD4, and around 0.4% of memory CD8 clonotypes were shared across several donors. Only blood was sampled, and tissue TCR repertoires likely differ from those in blood. Compared with non-shared clonotypes, the clonotypes found in all four sorted-subset donors had higher generation probabilities. Naive subsets generally had larger estimated clonotype richness than memory subsets did.

Using the deep immunoSEQ assay, TCR CDR3 regions were amplified from genomic DNA by multiplex PCR. For each cell subset, the extracted genomic DNA was distributed evenly across all wells of several immunoSEQ 96-well plates, and each plate served as one replicate. For sorted subsets, roughly 200 ng of genomic DNA, equivalent to 30,000 or so T cell genomes, went into each replicate PCR. Purified libraries were measured with a Qubit 3.0 fluorometer, size-checked on a Bioanalyzer 2100, and measured again with the KAPA Library Quantification kit. Every immunoSEQ 96-well plate was sequenced on a dedicated single-read 150-cycle Illumina NextSeq 550 flow cell. The original methods were these. The immunoSEQ output contained only junctional sequences without quality scores, so filtering could not match that applied to full-length reads. To assign V/J genes and CDR3, sequences were annotated against IMGT germline references using PyIR, a Python wrapper for IgBLAST v1.9. Reads were removed for weak V/J assignments (E-value above 1e-6), missing CDR3, stop codons, out-of-frame junctions, or ambiguous translated residues. V3J clonotypes were defined as sequences sharing the same inferred V gene, J gene, and CDR3 amino acid sequence. The percentage overlap between two repertoires was calculated by dividing the number of shared unique clonotypes by the size of the smaller repertoire. Richness of each repertoire was evaluated using RTK rarefaction, the Chao1 estimator, and Recon v2.1 estimates of unobserved clonotypes. Generation probabilities were computed with OLGA for all TCRbeta clonotypes obtained by the gDNA method from four donors. Sourced from immuneACCESS, this table was stored by TCRdb with only in-frame sequences that have V and J called. A share of the clones is absent; for the studies checked, an unresolved V gene accounts for under half, and the remainder has no known explanation. For V, J and clone size, that table is used; D and trimming come from the DNA. The sample table records 2 million to 2.5 million clones; just over 90% of these occur just once. The ten most abundant clones make up under 0.45% of the sample.

Donors were healthy HIV-negative adults with no recently reported acute infections or vaccinations. Only Caucasian adults living in Nashville, Tennessee, USA were represented among the donors. CD4+ T cells were enriched by magnetic negative selection; naive cells were then positively selected on CD45RA, and the negative fraction formed the memory subset. Blood was collected by leukapheresis, and PBMCs were isolated by Ficoll-Histopaque density gradient centrifugation and then cryopreserved in liquid nitrogen vapor phase. Analytical flow cytometry was used to check the purity and quantity of each magnetically sorted T cell population. Each sorted fraction had its genomic DNA isolated and then quantified by UV absorbance on a Nanodrop 2000c. Trimming accounts for 3 bases at V and 4 bases at J, while the number of junction bases matched to no gene is 1. The germline V gene gives CDR1 as SGHTA and CDR2 as FQGTGA. The CDR3 holds 14 amino acids from the cysteine to the phenylalanine. Only the CDR3 portion is preserved as DNA: 42 bases, with reading frame beginning at the first base.

The sequencing sample was made of naive CD4+ T cells from PBMCs. Explained via the paper, the cell subset or site label denotes: CD45RA+ positively selected. In this chain, TRBV7-3 is recombined with TRBJ2-7; the junction holds 12 bases that match TRBD1. This sequence originates from a man in his late teens or twenties in good health. Some clones in this sample may be carry-over from other donors' samples. CDR3 protein: CASSLGQGAYEQYF. The sequenced DNA: TGTGCCAGCAGCTTGGGACAGGGGGCTTACGAGCAGTACTTC.